This T cell receptor (beta chain) was profiled in a study of immune evolution from preneoplasia to lung adenocarcinoma. Resections took place in Japan or China from the mid-2010s to the late 2010s. The CDR3 length is 14 residues. Germline CDR1 SGHAT, CDR2 FQNNGV. Trimming removed 3 bases at V and 6 bases at J, with 14 bases between. Findings of the study overall: Top clone frequencies peaked in normal lung, apparently declining through invasive adenocarcinoma.

Using immunoSEQ multiplex PCR, the repertoire was profiled, and TCRdb retains in-frame clones only, with some absent. The table shows 2,000 or so clones, with 80% to 90% occurring only once. To note about this clone: What it recognizes is unknown.

The chain links TRBV11-2 to TRBJ1-1; D might be TRBD1 (5 bases). The sequence was collected from a person aged 70 to 79 with lung adenocarcinoma. Sample: FFPE adjacent normal lung tissue. The CDR3 region is CASSFSGGSPEAFF. DNA for the CDR3: TGTGCCAGCAGCTTCTCTGGGGGGTCCCCTGAAGCTTTCTTT.